These 11 T cell receptor beta chains came from one sample sequenced in a study of T-cell reconstitution after alpha-beta-depleted transplantation in children. The library targeted TCRbeta and was prepared with unique molecular identifiers. TCRdb called the PCR reads again in MiXCR, with one record for every CDR3 protein. The profile shows roughly 490,000 distinct CDR3 sequences, about an eighth of them singletons. The sample in question was PBMCs, mostly from graft donor cells, obtained 180 days after TCRalphabeta/CD19-depleted stem cell transplant. The origin of the receptors is a female patient aged 2-9 years who had a stem cell transplant for aplastic anemia, so the T cells may come from the graft donor.

This clonotype turned up a few times. The rearrangement links TRBV29-1 to TRBJ2-7; 9 bases agree with TRBD2. The CDR3 spans 14 residues. J lost 2 bases, V lost 6 bases, and 8 bases had no gene match. The V gene's germline CDR1 is SQVTM and CDR2 ANQGSEA. CDR3 loop: CSVLGLASTYEQYF. CDR3 DNA sequence: TGCAGCGTCCTCGGACTAGCGTCAACCTACGAGCAGTACTTC.

This clonotype is labeled as medium-sized. The chain has TRBV6-5 and TRBJ2-1; D uncertain. The CDR3 contains 14 residues. Looked up from germline, CDR1 is MNHEY and CDR2 is SVGAGI. The V end was cut by 0 bases, the J end by 8 bases, with 11 bases between. For the CDR3, the DNA is TGTGCCAGCAGTTACTCGAGGTCCGGGTATGAGCAGTTCTTC. Protein: CASSYSRSGYEQFF.

This chain connects TRBV20-1 to TRBJ1-5; unclear D gene. Germline assignment: CDR1 DFQATT and CDR2 SNEGSKA (reference sequence). CDR3 size: 13 residues. The ends were cut back, 7 bases at V and 4 bases at J, with 14 bases in the middle. CDR3 sequence reads: CSGAGPKNQPQHF. The CDR3 bases are TGCAGTGGTGCAGGTCCAAAAAATCAGCCCCAGCATTTT.

This chain links TRBV7-9 with TRBJ2-3; 7 bases line up with TRBD2. The CDR3 spans 16 residues. CDR1 is SEHNR and CDR2 is FQNEAQ in the germline V gene (reference sequence). V shed 2 bases, J shed 2 bases, and the junction held 7 bases outside the gene matches. CDR3: CASSLLTGGTTDTQYF. The CDR3 DNA follows: TGTGCCAGCAGCTTACTTACGGGAGGAACCACAGATACGCAGTATTTT.

V and J are TRBV20-1 and TRBJ1-5; D is unresolved. CDR3 length: 16 residues. Trimming stripped 0 bases from V and 0 bases from J, with 12 bases between. Germline V gene lookup returns CDR1 DFQATT and CDR2 SNEGSKA (reference sequence). CDR3 residues: CSARDLRALSNQPQHF. In DNA, the CDR3 is TGCAGTGCTAGAGATCTAAGGGCACTTAGCAATCAGCCCCAGCATTTT.

This clonotype was detected only a few times. The rearrangement uses TRBV11-2 and TRBJ1-3; 8 nucleotides align to TRBD1. This CDR3 is 17 amino acids long. CDR1 is SGHAT and CDR2 is FQNNGV in the germline V gene. J was trimmed by 0 bases and V by 2 bases; bases with no gene match: 6. CDR3 in amino acids: CASSLHPTGGSGNTIYF. CDR3 nucleotide sequence: TGTGCCAGCAGCTTACATCCAACAGGGGGCTCTGGAAACACCATATATTTT.

V and J are TRBV20-1 and TRBJ1-5, with D uncertain. Between the trimmed V and J ends, which lost 0 bases and 5 bases, there was a span of 11 bases. The CDR3 spans 14 residues. Germline CDR1 is DFQATT and CDR2 is SNEGSKA (reference sequence). CDR3 loop: CSARDVRNDQPQHF. The CDR3 region has the DNA TGCAGTGCTAGAGATGTAAGGAATGATCAGCCCCAGCATTTT.

The gene calls are TRBV6-2 or TRBV6-3 and TRBJ2-1; D not resolved. Trimming stripped 5 bases from V and 7 bases from J, with 6 bases between. There are 11 residues in the CDR3. CDR1 is MNHEY, CDR2 SVGEGT, per germline. CDR3 amino acids: CASSARNEQFF. CDR3 in DNA: TGTGCCAGCAGTGCCCGGAATGAGCAGTTCTTC.

The chain is built from TRBV12-3 or TRBV12-4 and TRBJ2-1, with 8 bases matching TRBD2. This CDR3 has 19 amino acids. With 4 bases clipped from V and 4 bases from J, the junction kept 18 bases outside the gene matches. The DNA for the CDR3 is TGTGCCAGCAGTTCTCCACCAGTGGTGGTAGCGGGGTCGTACAATGAGCAGTTCTTC. It codes for CASSSPPVVVAGSYNEQFF.

V usage is TRBV7-2 and J usage is TRBJ2-2; D unclear. CDR1 is SGHTA and CDR2 is FQGNSA in the germline V gene. The CDR3 consists of 16 residues. V gave up 5 bases and J gave up 2 bases, with 15 bases separating them. CDR3 residues: CASSTRPDVNTGELFF. CDR3 DNA sequence: TGTGCCAGCAGCACAAGACCGGACGTTAACACCGGGGAGCTGTTTTTT.

This clonotype was picked up many times. CDR3 DNA sequence: TGCAGTGCTAGAGTGTCAGGGTTGCGTGGCAATGAGCAGTTCTTC. Encoded protein: CSARVSGLRGNEQFF. This chain connects TRBV20-1 to TRBJ2-1; a weak D match, TRBD1 (5 bases). The CDR3 runs to 15 residues. V lost 1 base, J lost 6 bases, and 16 bases lay in between. The germline CDR1 and CDR2 sequences are DFQATT and SNEGSKA (reference sequence).